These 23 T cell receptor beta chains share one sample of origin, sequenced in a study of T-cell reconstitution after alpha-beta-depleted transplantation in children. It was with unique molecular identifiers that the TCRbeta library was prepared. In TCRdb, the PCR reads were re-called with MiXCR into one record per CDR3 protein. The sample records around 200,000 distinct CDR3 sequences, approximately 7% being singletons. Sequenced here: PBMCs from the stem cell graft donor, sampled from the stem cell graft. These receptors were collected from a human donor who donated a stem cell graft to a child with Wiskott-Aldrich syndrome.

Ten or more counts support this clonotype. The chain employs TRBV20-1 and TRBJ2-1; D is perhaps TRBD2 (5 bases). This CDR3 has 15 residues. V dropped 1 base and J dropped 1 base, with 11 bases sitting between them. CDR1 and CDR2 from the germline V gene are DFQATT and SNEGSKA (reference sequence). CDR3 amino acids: CSARAYGDSYNEQFF. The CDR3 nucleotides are TGCAGTGCTAGAGCCTACGGGGATTCCTACAATGAGCAGTTCTTC.

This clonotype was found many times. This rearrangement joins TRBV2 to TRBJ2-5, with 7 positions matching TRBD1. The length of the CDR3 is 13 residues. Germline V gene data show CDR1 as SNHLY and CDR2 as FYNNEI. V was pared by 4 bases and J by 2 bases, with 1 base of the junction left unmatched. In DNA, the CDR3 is TGTGCCAGCAGTGGGGACAGTCAAGAGACCCAGTACTTC. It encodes CASSGDSQETQYF.

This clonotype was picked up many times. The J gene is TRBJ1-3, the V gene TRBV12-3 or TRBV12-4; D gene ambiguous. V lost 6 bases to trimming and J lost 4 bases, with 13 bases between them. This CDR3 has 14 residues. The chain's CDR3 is CASRPTEKGNTIYF. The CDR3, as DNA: TGTGCCAGCAGGCCTACAGAAAAAGGAAACACCATATATTTT.

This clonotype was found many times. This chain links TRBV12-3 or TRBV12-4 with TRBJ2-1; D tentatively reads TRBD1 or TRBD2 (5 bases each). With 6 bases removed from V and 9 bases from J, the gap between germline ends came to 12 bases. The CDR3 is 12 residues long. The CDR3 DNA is TGTGCCAGCAGCCCGGGACGTGCTGAGCAGTTCTTC. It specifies CASSPGRAEQFF.

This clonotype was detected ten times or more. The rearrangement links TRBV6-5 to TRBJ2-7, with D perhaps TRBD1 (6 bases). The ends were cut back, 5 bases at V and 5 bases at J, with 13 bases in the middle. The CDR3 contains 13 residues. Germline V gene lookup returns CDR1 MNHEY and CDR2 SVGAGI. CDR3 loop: CASSRLGTHEQYF. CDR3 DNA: TGTGCCAGCAGTCGCCTCGGGACACACGAGCAGTACTTC.

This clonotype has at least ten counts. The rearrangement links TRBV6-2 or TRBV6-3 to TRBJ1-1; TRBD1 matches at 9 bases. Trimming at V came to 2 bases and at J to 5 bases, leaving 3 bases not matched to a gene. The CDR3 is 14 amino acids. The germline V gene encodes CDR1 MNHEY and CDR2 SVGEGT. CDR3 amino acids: CASSYRGTGTEAFF. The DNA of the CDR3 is TGTGCCAGCAGTTACAGGGGGACAGGGACTGAAGCTTTCTTT.

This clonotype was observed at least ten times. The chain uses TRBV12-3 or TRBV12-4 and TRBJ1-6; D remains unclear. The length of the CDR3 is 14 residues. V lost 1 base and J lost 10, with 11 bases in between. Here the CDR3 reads CASSLEGSGSPLHF. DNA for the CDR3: TGTGCCAGCAGTTTAGAGGGCTCGGGCTCACCCCTCCACTTT.

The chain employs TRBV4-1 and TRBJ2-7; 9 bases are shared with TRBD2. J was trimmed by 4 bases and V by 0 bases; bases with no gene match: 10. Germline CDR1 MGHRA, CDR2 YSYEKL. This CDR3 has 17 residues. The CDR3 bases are TGCGCCAGCAGCCAAGAAGTTTTAGCGGGAGCAAAGTACGAGCAGTACTTC. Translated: CASSQEVLAGAKYEQYF.

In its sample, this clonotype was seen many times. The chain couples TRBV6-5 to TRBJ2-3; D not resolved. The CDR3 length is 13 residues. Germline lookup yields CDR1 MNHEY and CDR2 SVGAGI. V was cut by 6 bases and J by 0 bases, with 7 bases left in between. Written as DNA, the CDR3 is TGTGCCAGCAGCTGGGCAAGCACAGATACGCAGTATTTT. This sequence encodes CASSWASTDTQYF.

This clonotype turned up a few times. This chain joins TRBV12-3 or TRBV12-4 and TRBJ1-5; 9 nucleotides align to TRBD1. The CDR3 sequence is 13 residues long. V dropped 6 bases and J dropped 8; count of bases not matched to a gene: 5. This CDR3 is CASRTGGGEPQHF. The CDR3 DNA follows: TGTGCCAGCAGAACAGGGGGCGGGGAGCCCCAGCATTTT.

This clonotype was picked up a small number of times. The CDR3 DNA is TGTGCCTGGACCCCCGGGGATCTCAGGGAAAAACTGTTTTTT. Protein sequence: CAWTPGDLREKLFF. The V call is TRBV30, the J call TRBJ1-4; no clear D. Germline V gives CDR1 GTSNPN, CDR2 SVGIG (reference sequence). The V and J ends lost 4 bases and 8 bases respectively, with 17 bases between them. CDR3 length: 14 amino acids.

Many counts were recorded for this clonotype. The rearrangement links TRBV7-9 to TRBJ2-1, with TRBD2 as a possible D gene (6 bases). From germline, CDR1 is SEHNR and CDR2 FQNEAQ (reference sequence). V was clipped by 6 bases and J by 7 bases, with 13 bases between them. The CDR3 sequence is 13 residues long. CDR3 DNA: TGTGCCAGCAGTGGCTGGGAGGTGAATGAGCAGTTCTTC. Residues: CASSGWEVNEQFF.

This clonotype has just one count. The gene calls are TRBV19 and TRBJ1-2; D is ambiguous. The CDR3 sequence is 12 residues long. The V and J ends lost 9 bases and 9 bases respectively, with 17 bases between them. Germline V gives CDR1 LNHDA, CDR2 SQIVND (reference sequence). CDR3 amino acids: CASQGRDSSYTF. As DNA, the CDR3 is TGTGCCAGCCAAGGGAGGGATTCCAGCTACACCTTC.

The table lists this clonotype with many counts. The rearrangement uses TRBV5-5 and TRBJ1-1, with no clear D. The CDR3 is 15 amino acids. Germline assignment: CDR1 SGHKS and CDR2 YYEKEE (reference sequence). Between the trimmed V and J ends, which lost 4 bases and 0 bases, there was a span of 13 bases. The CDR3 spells CASSRGKGLNTEAFF. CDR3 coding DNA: TGTGCCAGCAGCCGTGGGAAAGGGTTGAACACTGAAGCTTTCTTT.

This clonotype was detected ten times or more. CDR3 nucleotide sequence: TGTGCCAGCAGCTGGGCGGGGACTAGGGGCAATGAGCAGTTCTTC. It yields the protein CASSWAGTRGNEQFF. The chain combines TRBV5-5 with TRBJ2-1, with 8 bases that match TRBD2. The J segment lost 6 bases and the V segment lost 3 bases, leaving 8 bases of the junction unmatched. This CDR3 region has 15 residues. The germline CDR1 and CDR2 sequences are SGHKS and YYEKEE (reference sequence).

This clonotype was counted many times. The DNA of the CDR3 is TGTGCCAGCAGCTTGGTTGCAGGGAACCACGAGCAGTACTTC. Its translation is CASSLVAGNHEQYF. The V call is TRBV5-5, the J call TRBJ2-7; maybe TRBD1 (5 bases). V lost 0 bases and J lost 5, with 12 bases in between. The germline gives CDR1 SGHKS, CDR2 YYEKEE (reference sequence). The CDR3 loop spans 14 amino acids.

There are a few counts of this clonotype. CDR3 sequence: CAWSPGQGGYTF. CDR3 DNA: TGTGCCTGGAGTCCCGGACAGGGAGGCTACACCTTC. The chain carries TRBV30 and TRBJ1-2, with 8 bases matching TRBD1. This CDR3 spans 12 amino acids. The V and J ends lost 2 bases and 8 bases, in that order; junction bases with no gene match: 4. Germline lookup yields CDR1 GTSNPN and CDR2 SVGIG (reference sequence).

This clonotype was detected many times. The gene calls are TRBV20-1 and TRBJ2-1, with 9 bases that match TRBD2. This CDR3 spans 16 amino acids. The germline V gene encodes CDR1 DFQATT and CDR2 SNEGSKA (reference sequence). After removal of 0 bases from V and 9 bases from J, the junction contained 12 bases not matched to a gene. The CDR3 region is CSARDPLRGRVSEQFF. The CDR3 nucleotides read TGCAGTGCTAGAGATCCCCTCCGCGGGAGGGTCAGTGAGCAGTTCTTC.

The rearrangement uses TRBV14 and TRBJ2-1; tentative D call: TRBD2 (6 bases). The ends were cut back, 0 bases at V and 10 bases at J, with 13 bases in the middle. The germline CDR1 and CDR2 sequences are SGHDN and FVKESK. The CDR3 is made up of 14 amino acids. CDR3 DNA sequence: TGTGCCAGCAGCCAAGAGCTTCCGGGGGACGAGCAGTTCTTC. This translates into CASSQELPGDEQFF.

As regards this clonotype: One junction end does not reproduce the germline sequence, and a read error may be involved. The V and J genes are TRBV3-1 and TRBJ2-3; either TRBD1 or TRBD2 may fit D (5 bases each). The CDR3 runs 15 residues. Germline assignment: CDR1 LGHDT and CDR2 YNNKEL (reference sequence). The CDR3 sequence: CASSTQVPSTHTQYF. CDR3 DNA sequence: TGTGCCAGCTCCACACAGGTCCCTAGCACACATACGCAGTATTTT.

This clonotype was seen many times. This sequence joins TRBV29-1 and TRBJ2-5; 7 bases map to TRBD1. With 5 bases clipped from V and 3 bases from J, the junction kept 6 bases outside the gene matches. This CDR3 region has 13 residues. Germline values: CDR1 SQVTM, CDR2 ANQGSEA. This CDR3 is CSVTGTAKETQYF. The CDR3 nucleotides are TGCAGCGTTACCGGGACAGCAAAAGAGACCCAGTACTTC.

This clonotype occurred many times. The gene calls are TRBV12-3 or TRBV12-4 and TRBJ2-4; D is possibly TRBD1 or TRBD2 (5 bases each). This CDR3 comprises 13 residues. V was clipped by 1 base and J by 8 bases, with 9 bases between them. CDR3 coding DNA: TGTGCCAGCAGTTTAGTCAGGGAGTACATTCAGTACTTC. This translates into CASSLVREYIQYF.

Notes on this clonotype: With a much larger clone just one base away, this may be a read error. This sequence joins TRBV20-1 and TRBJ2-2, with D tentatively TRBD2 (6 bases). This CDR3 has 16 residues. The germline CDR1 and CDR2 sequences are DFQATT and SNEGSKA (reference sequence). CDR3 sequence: CSARGPLARNTGELLF. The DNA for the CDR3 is TGCAGTGCTAGAGGACCCCTAGCGAGAAACACCGGGGAGCTGCTTTTT.